The rows below give T cell receptor beta chains drawn from one sample of a study of blood T cells in healthy people across ages. MiXCR, run by TCRdb on the 5' RACE reads, gives a single entry per CDR3 protein. Found here are 700,000 to 900,000 distinct CDR3 sequences, roughly 24% of them singletons; the top ten hold about 3%. This sample also appeared in a second study, on T cells of mothers and their children.

Sequencing input: blood. Every receptor here comes from a boy between 10 and 17 years old in good health. CDR3s include the opening cysteine and the closing phenylalanine or tryptophan. The order of the fields is V gene, D gene, CDR3 protein. D genes are given only for firm matches.

v_call: TRBV9
d_call: TRBD1
cdr3_aa: CASSADRANSPLHF

v_call: TRBV5-5
d_call: TRBD1
cdr3_aa: CASRPTGTVDTGELFF

v_call: TRBV6-6
d_call: TRBD1
cdr3_aa: CASTDRDSPPYEQYF

v_call: TRBV29-1
d_call: NA
cdr3_aa: CSVQGGSYNEQFF

v_call: TRBV12-5
d_call: TRBD2
cdr3_aa: CASKGGGIYEQYF

v_call: TRBV12-3/TRBV12-4
d_call: TRBD1
cdr3_aa: CASSSPRTGTDTQYF

v_call: TRBV19
d_call: NA
cdr3_aa: CASRISLGYTF

v_call: TRBV4-1
d_call: TRBD2
cdr3_aa: CASSQPTSGGAYEQYF

v_call: TRBV20-1
d_call: NA
cdr3_aa: CSAYLLASTETQYF

v_call: TRBV28
d_call: NA
cdr3_aa: CASGAPETQYF

v_call: TRBV14
d_call: NA
cdr3_aa: CASSPTWDEQYF

v_call: TRBV5-1
d_call: NA
cdr3_aa: CASRPGAGTYNSPLHF

v_call: TRBV7-9
d_call: NA
cdr3_aa: CASSPHLIGTVNEKLFF

v_call: TRBV22-1
d_call: NA
cdr3_aa: CPLGGAGGYTF

v_call: TRBV2
d_call: NA
cdr3_aa: CASQRTLQETQYF

v_call: TRBV25-1
d_call: NA
cdr3_aa: CASSDQGRNTQYF

v_call: TRBV20-1
d_call: TRBD1
cdr3_aa: CSARGGQANTGELFF

v_call: TRBV4-2
d_call: NA
cdr3_aa: CASSQDLTGHSLPANEKLFF

v_call: TRBV10-3
d_call: NA
cdr3_aa: CAISAVRGGQETQYF

v_call: TRBV2
d_call: TRBD2
cdr3_aa: CASSGSGGASYIQYF

v_call: TRBV2
d_call: TRBD1
cdr3_aa: CASRRQGGGTSEAFF

v_call: TRBV6-5
d_call: TRBD2
cdr3_aa: CASSYWGGGEETQYF

v_call: TRBV19
d_call: NA
cdr3_aa: CASSIDGVNNSPLHF

v_call: TRBV11-2
d_call: NA
cdr3_aa: CASSALSGYQETQYF

v_call: TRBV20-1
d_call: NA
cdr3_aa: CSARDPRGAYNEQFF

v_call: TRBV12-3/TRBV12-4
d_call: TRBD1
cdr3_aa: CASSMTGASIAEAFF

v_call: TRBV6-6
d_call: TRBD1
cdr3_aa: CASSCSTPGQGVHEQYF

v_call: TRBV10-3
d_call: NA
cdr3_aa: CAVQWGDPTGELFF

v_call: TRBV6-2/TRBV6-3
d_call: NA
cdr3_aa: CASSYSTPLLRLPHF

v_call: TRBV7-2
d_call: NA
cdr3_aa: CASSAQEGDQPQHF

v_call: TRBV9
d_call: NA
cdr3_aa: CASSPGQKFFEQYF

v_call: TRBV28
d_call: NA
cdr3_aa: CASSIFGNTEAFF

v_call: TRBV5-1
d_call: TRBD2
cdr3_aa: CASSLLAGTSGVYEQYF

v_call: TRBV7-2
d_call: TRBD2
cdr3_aa: CASSNLGRGEETQYF

v_call: TRBV2
d_call: NA
cdr3_aa: CASTEDYHYNEQFF

v_call: TRBV7-9
d_call: NA
cdr3_aa: CASSPIVGPQHF

v_call: TRBV7-9
d_call: NA
cdr3_aa: CASSLELNTGELFF

v_call: TRBV9
d_call: TRBD1
cdr3_aa: CASSRGQGASGANVLTF

v_call: TRBV3-1
d_call: NA
cdr3_aa: CASRERLSTDTQYF

v_call: TRBV11-2
d_call: NA
cdr3_aa: CASSLPWGSSSYNEQFF

v_call: TRBV9
d_call: NA
cdr3_aa: CASSVDRGFQETQYF

v_call: TRBV7-9
d_call: TRBD2
cdr3_aa: CASTRAGGSSYEQYF

v_call: TRBV4-1
d_call: NA
cdr3_aa: CASSQPYRVWGYTF